These 4 T cell receptor beta chains originate from one sample sequenced in a study of T cell responses to AZD1222 COVID-19 vaccine. The data were produced by immunoSEQ multiplex PCR, yet TCRdb's version contains in-frame clones alone and is incomplete. The sample includes 65,000 to 90,000 clones, roughly 89% seen only once; the top ten take approximately 8.6%. Source: peripheral blood, taken 28 days after the second AZD1222 dose. The receptor set was obtained from an adult who received the AZD1222 COVID-19 vaccine.

V and J are TRBV3-1 (or the pseudogene TRBV3-2) and TRBJ2-2; D is uncertain. The CDR3 has 12 residues. The germline V and J ends were trimmed by 2 bases and 3 bases, with 1 base remaining between them. Germline assignment: CDR1 LGHDT and CDR2 YNNKEL (reference sequence). The CDR3 nucleotides are TGTGCCAGCAGCCAACACACCGGGGAGCTGTTTTTT. It specifies CASSQHTGELFF.

CDR3 coding DNA: TGTGCCAGCCGATCGAGGGACCATGGCTACACCTTC. Translated, it gives CASRSRDHGYTF. V is TRBV7-9 and J is TRBJ1-2; D is perhaps TRBD1 (5 bases). In germline, CDR1 is SEHNR, CDR2 FQNEAQ (reference sequence). V lost 8 bases, J lost 6 bases, and 13 bases lay in between. CDR3 length: 12 amino acids. Full variable domain (rest looked up from reference TRBV7-9 and TRBJ1-2): DTGVSQNPRHKITKRGQNVTFRCDPISEHNRLYWYRQTLGQGPEFLTYFQNEAQLEKSRLLSDRFSAERPKGSFSTLEIQRTEQGDSAMYLCASRSRDHGYTFGSGTRLTVV.

This rearrangement joins TRBV5-1 to TRBJ1-1, with unresolved D. There are 13 residues in the CDR3. From germline, CDR1 is SGHRS and CDR2 YFSETQ. Between the trimmed V and J ends, which lost 3 bases and 8 bases, there was a span of 14 bases. The CDR3 reads CASSSLGRAEAFF. The CDR3 nucleotides read TGCGCCAGCAGCTCCCTTGGGAGGGCCGAAGCTTTCTTT.

This sequence joins TRBV12-3 or TRBV12-4 and TRBJ2-2; D is uncertain. The V end was cut by 7 bases, the J end by 6 bases, with 9 bases between. The CDR3 runs 12 residues. CDR3 in amino acids: CASTVGPGELFF. The CDR3 nucleotides are TGTGCCAGCACAGTAGGTCCCGGGGAGCTGTTTTTT.